Below are 25 T cell receptor beta chains sequenced from a single sample in a study of Ad26.COV2.S vaccination and SARS-CoV-2 variants. Treatment in this sample: approximately 18 received Ad26.COV2.S at low or high dose, single or two shots; roughly five received placebo; per-sample allocation not given. Collection of the samples took place on day 63 after the first injection of vaccine or placebo. Profiled with immunoSEQ multiplex PCR; TCRdb holds only in-frame clones, not every one. Among about 390,000 clones listed, around 93% were seen once. The specimen was peripheral blood, collected in a trial of Ad26.COV2.S vaccine versus placebo. Receptors were obtained from a person between 18 and 59 years old who received the Ad26.COV2.S COVID-19 vaccine or a placebo.

The chain employs TRBV27 and TRBJ1-1, with D tentatively TRBD1 (6 bases). Germline lookup yields CDR1 MNHEY and CDR2 SMNVEV (reference sequence). The CDR3 runs to 15 residues. The germline V and J ends were trimmed by 2 bases and 4 bases, with 14 bases remaining between them. CDR3 protein: CASSLNGGLGTEAFF. The CDR3 nucleotides read TGTGCCAGCAGTTTAAACGGGGGGCTGGGCACTGAAGCTTTCTTT.

This chain connects TRBV18 to TRBJ2-1; TRBD1 might be the D (6 bases). Germline V gene lookup returns CDR1 KGHSH and CDR2 LQKENI. V was cut by 2 bases and J by 3 bases, with 14 bases left in between. This CDR3 comprises 16 residues. CDR3 sequence (DNA): TGTGCCAGCTCACCATGGGGGCTAGAAGGCTACAATGAGCAGTTCTTC. This sequence encodes CASSPWGLEGYNEQFF.

The genes are TRBV7-6 and TRBJ1-6; tentatively, D is TRBD1 (5 bases). There are 16 residues in the CDR3. Looked up from germline, CDR1 is SGHVS and CDR2 is FNYEAQ. V shed 1 base and J shed 9 bases, with 16 bases lying between them. CDR3 DNA sequence: TGTGCCAGCAGCTTAGACTCTGGGAGGGGCAGTTCACCCCTCCACTTT. This codes for CASSLDSGRGSSPLHF.

This sequence joins TRBV7-6 and TRBJ1-1; maybe TRBD1 (6 bases). Deletions cut 2 bases from V and 4 bases from J, with 11 bases between. Per germline, CDR1 SGHVS and CDR2 FNYEAQ. CDR3 length equals 14 residues. The CDR3 coding sequence is TGTGCCAGCAGCTTAAGGAGGGGGAGCACTGAAGCTTTCTTT. Protein sequence: CASSLRRGSTEAFF. Full variable domain (remainder filled in from reference TRBV7-6 and TRBJ1-1): GAGVSQSPRYKVTKRGQDVALRCDPISGHVSLYWYRQALGQGPEFLTYFNYEAQQDKSGLPNDRFSAERPEGSISTLTIQRTEQRDSAMYRCASSLRRGSTEAFFGQGTRLTVV.

The chain carries TRBV19 and TRBJ1-2; unclear D gene. From germline, CDR1 is LNHDA and CDR2 SQIVND (reference sequence). The CDR3 runs to 14 residues. V was cut by 3 bases and J by 4 bases, with 12 bases left in between. CDR3 sequence (DNA): TGTGCCAGTAGTATTCAGGACGGCACCTATGGCTACACCTTC. Translating gives CASSIQDGTYGYTF.

In this sample, this clone turned up once. The chain is built from TRBV4-1 and TRBJ1-4; 11 bases agree with TRBD1. The V segment lost 3 bases and the J segment 8 bases; nucleotides outside the gene matches: 2. Germline V gene sequence: CDR1 MGHRA, CDR2 YSYEKL. The CDR3 sequence is 14 residues long. CDR3 DNA: TGCGCCAGCAGCCAGGACAGGGGGCCGGAAAAACTGTTTTTT. This translates into CASSQDRGPEKLFF.

This chain joins TRBV19 and TRBJ2-5, with D hard to call. The germline V gene has CDR1 LNHDA and CDR2 SQIVND (reference sequence). This CDR3 comprises 10 residues. V was shortened by 10 bases and J by 4 bases, with 7 bases between the two germline ends. The CDR3 loop reads CATKAETQYF. As DNA, the CDR3 is TGTGCCACCAAGGCAGAGACCCAGTACTTC.

The rearrangement uses TRBV10-3 and TRBJ1-1; no firm D call. V dropped 6 bases and J dropped 2 bases, with 13 bases sitting between them. The CDR3 spans 14 residues. Germline CDR1 reads ENHRY; CDR2 reads SYGVKD. This CDR3 reads CAISLKPANTEAFF. The CDR3 DNA follows: TGTGCCATCAGCCTGAAACCGGCTAACACTGAAGCTTTCTTT.

The rearrangement links TRBV5-4 to TRBJ2-7; D possibly matches TRBD1 or TRBD2 (5 bases each). Looked up from germline, CDR1 is SGHNT and CDR2 is YYREEE (reference sequence). This CDR3 comprises 16 residues. The V gene lost 6 bases and the J gene lost 1 base, with 20 bases spanning the gap. The CDR3 sequence is CASTRGGAQASYEQYF. As DNA, the CDR3 is TGTGCCAGCACCCGGGGCGGAGCCCAGGCTTCCTACGAGCAGTACTTC.

The rearrangement links TRBV7-8 to TRBJ2-7; D is tentatively TRBD1 or TRBD2 (5 bases each). The CDR3 length is 15 residues. Trimming removed 7 bases at V and 0 bases at J, with 16 bases between. Germline CDR1 is SGHVS and CDR2 is FQNEAQ. CDR3 sequence (DNA): TGTGCCAGCACTAGAGGTGGGGGAAGCTCCTACGAGCAGTACTTC. This sequence encodes CASTRGGGSSYEQYF. The entire variable domain, with the rest obtained from reference TRBV7-8 and TRBJ2-7, is as follows: GAGVSQSPRYKVAKRGQDVALRCDPISGHVSLFWYQQALGQGPEFLTYFQNEAQLDKSGLPSDRFFAERPEGSVSTLKIQRTQQEDSAVYLCASTRGGGSSYEQYFGPGTRLTVT.

A remark on this clone: This CDR3 is also generated by other DNA sequences in the sample. The chain carries TRBV7-2 and TRBJ1-1, with D perhaps TRBD1 (6 bases). Germline CDR1 is SGHTA and CDR2 is FQGNSA. Trimming removed 1 base from V and 5 bases from J, with 8 bases in between. The CDR3 spans 13 residues. As DNA, the CDR3 is TGTGCCAGCAGCTTAGGAGGGGGGACTGAAGCTTTCTTT. This codes for CASSLGGGTEAFF. The complete variable domain, with remaining parts taken from reference TRBV7-2 and TRBJ1-1, reads GAGVSQSPSNKVTEKGKDVELRCDPISGHTALYWYRQSLGQGLEFLIYFQGNSAPDKSGLPSDRFSAERTGGSVSTLTIQRTQQEDSAVYLCASSLGGGTEAFFGQGTRLTVV.

The J gene is TRBJ1-2, the V gene TRBV4-1, with TRBD1 identical over 7 bases. Unmatched junction bases numbered 7, after V lost 3 bases and J lost 3 bases. The CDR3 has 15 residues. The germline V gene encodes CDR1 MGHRA and CDR2 YSYEKL. The CDR3 is CASSQVARGDYGYTF. CDR3 DNA: TGCGCCAGCAGCCAGGTAGCCAGGGGGGACTATGGCTACACCTTC.

The CDR3 is CASSQEWLNRVLIYSGELFF. CDR3 DNA sequence: TGCGCCAGCAGCCAAGAGTGGTTAAACAGGGTTTTAATTTACTCCGGGGAGCTGTTTTTT. This chain joins TRBV4-3 and TRBJ2-2; D perhaps matches TRBD1 (6 bases). This CDR3 is 20 amino acids long. Germline V CDR1 and CDR2: LGHNA, YSLEER. V shed 0 bases and J shed 6 bases, with 26 bases lying between them.

The chain is built from TRBV7-9 and TRBJ2-5, with 8 positions matching TRBD2. CDR1 and CDR2 (germline): SEHNR, FQNEAQ (reference sequence). The CDR3 contains 15 residues. Trimming cost V 2 bases and J 5 bases; bases outside gene matches: 7. CDR3 loop: CASSLWTGGAETQYF. The CDR3 DNA reads TGTGCCAGCAGCTTATGGACCGGGGGGGCCGAGACCCAGTACTTC.

The chain joins TRBV10-3 to TRBJ2-2, with 11 bases that match TRBD2. The V segment lost 7 bases and the J segment 6 bases; nucleotides outside the gene matches: 13. There are 17 residues in the CDR3. The germline CDR1 and CDR2 sequences are ENHRY and SYGVKD. The CDR3 DNA is TGTGCCATCAACTCGGAAGGTCGACTAGCGGGGCCCGGGGAGCTGTTTTTT. It is translated as CAINSEGRLAGPGELFF.

This sequence joins TRBV28 and TRBJ2-7; 8 bases align to TRBD1. The ends lost 8 bases at V and 4 bases at J; junction bases unmatched: 7. The CDR3 is 13 amino acids. CDR1 and CDR2 from the germline V gene are MDHEN and SYDVKM. DNA for the CDR3: TGTGCCAGCGAGCCGGGACAGGCTTACGAGCAGTACTTC. This encodes CASEPGQAYEQYF.

The V and J genes are TRBV7-9 and TRBJ2-1; either TRBD1 or TRBD2 may supply D (5 bases each). The germline gives CDR1 SEHNR, CDR2 FQNEAQ (reference sequence). Trimming left V 4 bases short and J 9 bases short, with 10 bases between. The CDR3 has 12 amino acids. CDR3 amino acids: CASSWGRSEQFF. CDR3 coding DNA: TGTGCCAGCAGCTGGGGACGGAGTGAGCAGTTCTTC.

The chain combines TRBV18 with TRBJ1-2; tentative D call: TRBD1 (5 bases). CDR3 size: 15 residues. CDR1 is KGHSH, CDR2 LQKENI, per germline. Trimming removed 6 bases from V and 6 bases from J, with 20 bases in between. The CDR3 DNA sequence: TGTGCCAGCTCTTCCTCGCGTGGGGCCTTAGATGGCTACACCTTC. This translates into CASSSSRGALDGYTF. Variable domain in full (rest from reference TRBV18 and TRBJ1-2): NAGVMQNPRHLVRRRGQEARLRCSPMKGHSHVYWYRQLPEEGLKFMVYLQKENIIDESGMPKERFSAEFPKEGPSILRIQQVVRGDSAAYFCASSSSRGALDGYTFGSGTRLTVV.

The rearrangement uses TRBV7-6 and TRBJ1-4; TRBD1 might be the D (6 bases). Germline V CDR1 and CDR2: SGHVS, FNYEAQ. Trimming took 5 bases from V and 6 from J, leaving 16 bases between them. This CDR3 is 15 amino acids long. CDR3 coding DNA: TGTGCCAGCAGCCAGGCGGACAGTTTCGATGAAAAACTGTTTTTT. As protein: CASSQADSFDEKLFF.

The chain links TRBV18 to TRBJ2-7; the D is unclear. Germline lookup yields CDR1 KGHSH and CDR2 LQKENI. This CDR3 has 12 amino acids. The V gene lost 3 bases and the J gene lost 3 bases, with 6 bases spanning the gap. In nucleotides, the CDR3 is TGTGCCAGCTCACCTAACAACTACGAGCAGTACTTC. Protein: CASSPNNYEQYF. Using reference TRBV18 and TRBJ2-7 for the parts outside the CDR3, the full variable domain is NAGVMQNPRHLVRRRGQEARLRCSPMKGHSHVYWYRQLPEEGLKFMVYLQKENIIDESGMPKERFSAEFPKEGPSILRIQQVVRGDSAAYFCASSPNNYEQYFGPGTRLTVT.

Comments on this clone: In the same sample, other DNA sequences code for this CDR3. The chain carries TRBV3-1 (or the pseudogene TRBV3-2) and TRBJ1-1; 10 bases align to TRBD1. The V segment lost 6 bases and the J segment 4 bases; nucleotides outside the gene matches: 2. Germline CDR1 LGHDT, CDR2 YNNKEL (reference sequence). The CDR3 extends over 13 amino acids. CDR3 sequence reads: CASRRTGGTEAFF. The CDR3, as DNA: TGTGCCAGCAGACGGACAGGGGGCACTGAAGCTTTCTTT.

This clone was detected a few times. The chain couples TRBV19 to TRBJ1-2; unclear D gene. Germline loops: CDR1 LNHDA, CDR2 SQIVND (reference sequence). Trimming cost V 3 bases and J 1 base, with 6 bases left between them. The CDR3 has 13 residues. In DNA form, the CDR3 reads TGTGCCAGTAGTATGGGCAATAACTATGGCTACACCTTC. Residues: CASSMGNNYGYTF. Based on the CDR3 plus reference TRBV19 and TRBJ1-2, the full variable domain is DGGITQSPKYLFRKEGQNVTLSCEQNLNHDAMYWYRQDPGQGLRLIYYSQIVNDFQKGDIAEGYSVSREKKESFPLTVTSAQKNPTAFYLCASSMGNNYGYTFGSGTRLTVV.

This clone was seen more than once but under ten times. The rearrangement uses TRBV2 and TRBJ1-2, with 7 positions matching TRBD1. Germline V lookup: CDR1 SNHLY, CDR2 FYNNEI. With 10 bases clipped from V and 7 bases from J, the junction kept 3 bases outside the gene matches. This CDR3 spans 10 amino acids. The CDR3 DNA is TGTGCCACCAGGGGGGGTGGCTACACCTTC. It codes for CATRGGGYTF.

The chain uses TRBV6-6 and TRBJ1-4; D uncertain. The V gene lost 1 base and the J gene lost 12 bases, with 6 bases spanning the gap. The CDR3 covers 11 residues. Germline assignment: CDR1 MNHNY and CDR2 SVGAGI (reference sequence). CDR3 DNA: TGTGCCAGCAGTTACTTACTTCAACTGTTTTTT. As protein: CASSYLLQLFF.

The chain combines TRBV29-1 with TRBJ1-1; unclear D gene. This CDR3 has 13 residues. The germline gives CDR1 SQVTM, CDR2 ANQGSEA. Trimming left V 7 bases short and J 0 bases short, with 12 bases between. The CDR3 coding sequence is TGCAGCGCCCAGGACGTTCTGAACACTGAAGCTTTCTTT. Residues: CSAQDVLNTEAFF.